The rows below give T cell receptor beta chains drawn from one sample of a study of shared clonotypes between healthy human individuals. The method was immunoSEQ multiplex PCR; TCRdb's version includes in-frame clones alone and lacks a portion of them. The sample yields approximately 1.5 million clones, approximately 98.5% seen once. Sequencing was carried out using naive CD4+ T cells sorted from blood. The receptors shown here come from a man aged 25 to 40 in good health. CDR3s include the opening cysteine and the closing phenylalanine or tryptophan. A D gene is named only where the DNA matches it firmly. Not all rows give a size; the values are once, few, many and, for expanded clones, a class.

TRBV18,-,-,TRBJ1-1,TGTGCCAGCTCACCACGGAGGGACCTCACTGAAGCTTTCTTT,CASSPRRDLTEAFF
TRBV5-1,-,-,TRBJ2-3,TGCGCCAGCAGCTTTTCGGGGATCGAAGATACGCAGTATTTT,CASSFSGIEDTQYF
TRBV5-5,-,-,TRBJ2-5,TGTGCCAGCAGAGAAACGCGGGGTATTGAAGAGACCCAGTACTTC,CASRETRGIEETQYF
TRBV18,-,TRBD1,TRBJ2-7,TGTGCCAGCTCCCCCGGGACAGCCTACGAGCAGTACTTC,CASSPGTAYEQYF
TRBV5-1,-,TRBD1,TRBJ1-2,TGCGCCAGCAGCACGCCGGGACAGACATATGGCTACACCTTC,CASSTPGQTYGYTF
TRBV18,once,-,TRBJ2-5,TGTGCCAGCTCACCATGGGAGGGGGCGGCACGCGAGACCCAGTACTTC,CASSPWEGAARETQYF
TRBV9,-,-,TRBJ1-2,TGTGCCAGCAGCGTAACCCCGACAGAGAGTTATGGCTACACCTTC,CASSVTPTESYGYTF
TRBV30,-,TRBD1,TRBJ1-5,TGTGCCTGGGGACAGGGCATCAATCAGCCCCAGCATTTT,CAWGQGINQPQHF
TRBV7-9,-,TRBD1,TRBJ2-5,TGTGCCAGCAGCTCGGACAGGGGGATCGGGGAGACCCAGTACTTC,CASSSDRGIGETQYF
TRBV18,once,TRBD1,TRBJ2-4,TGTGCCAGCTCACCACCTTTGAGACAGGGGCCCCCCTCGGGAAACATTCAGTACTTC,CASSPPLRQGPPSGNIQYF
TRBV12-2,once,-,TRBJ2-1,TGTGCAAGTCGCTTTGAAGCTAGCGGGCGCTTCGTATGGGGTACCTACAATGAGCAGTTCTTC,CASRFEASGRFVWGTYNEQFF
TRBV5-1,-,TRBD2,TRBJ2-7,TGCGCCAGCAGCGGGATCCAGCGGGAGGGCCTTTACGAGCAGTACTTC,CASSGIQREGLYEQYF
TRBV2,-,-,TRBJ2-7,TGTGCCGGGGGTGGGAGCTCCTACGAGCAGTACTTC,CAGGGSSYEQYF
TRBV9,-,TRBD1,TRBJ1-2,TGTGCCAGCAGCGCCTTGACAGGGTACTATGGCTACACCTTC,CASSALTGYYGYTF
TRBV5-6,-,TRBD1,TRBJ1-2,TGTGCCAGCAGATTGGACAGGAACTATGGCTACACCTTC,CASRLDRNYGYTF
TRBV6-5,-,-,TRBJ2-3,TGTGCCAGTCAGGAGGGAGATACGCAGTATTTT,CASQEGDTQYF
TRBV9,-,TRBD1,TRBJ1-1,TGTGCCAGCAGCCAGGGGGGAGGGACTGAAGCTTTCTTT,CASSQGGGTEAFF
TRBV18,-,-,TRBJ2-7,TGTGCCAGCTCACAGTCTGAAGGGTACGAGCAGTACTTC,CASSQSEGYEQYF
TRBV18,-,TRBD1,TRBJ1-2,TGTGCCAGCTCACCACCGGGACAGACTCGAACCCCGACTCACGGCTACACCTTC,CASSPPGQTRTPTHGYTF
TRBV5-1,-,TRBD2,TRBJ2-1,TGCGCCAGCAGCATACTAGCGCTAAGCTCCTACAATGAGCAGTTCTTC,CASSILALSSYNEQFF
TRBV11-2,-,-,TRBJ2-2,TGTGCCAGCAGCTTAGCGGCTGCGGGTCCGTTTTTT,CASSLAAAGPFF
TRBV4-3,-,-,TRBJ2-5,TGCGCCAGCAGCCCGGGAACAGCGCACCAAGAGACCCAGTACTTC,CASSPGTAHQETQYF
TRBV5-6,-,-,TRBJ1-2,TGTGCCAGCAGCTTTACAGAGTATGGCTACACCTTC,CASSFTEYGYTF
TRBV19,-,-,TRBJ1-4,TGTGCCAGTAGTCCACCCGGCCCCGCCGGGGAAAAACTGTTTTTT,CASSPPGPAGEKLFF
TRBV11-3,-,-,TRBJ2-7,TGTGCCAGCAGCCAAAATAACAAAGGCGTGAGTGAGCAGTACTTC,CASSQNNKGVSEQYF
TRBV5-6,-,-,TRBJ1-1,TGTGCCAGCAGCTTGGTTGTCGGCACTGAAGCTTTCTTT,CASSLVVGTEAFF
TRBV11-2,-,TRBD2,TRBJ2-1,TGTGCCAGCAGCTTAGATGTTATGTCTAGCGGGAGCAATGAGCAGTTCTTC,CASSLDVMSSGSNEQFF
TRBV7-7,-,TRBD1,TRBJ2-2,TGTGCTAGCAGTGCTTACAGGGGCGGCGGGGAGCTGTTTTTT,CASSAYRGGGELFF
TRBV5-1,once,TRBD2,TRBJ2-3,TGCGCCAGCAGCTGGGGAGCTCGCGGGAGGGCCACAGATACGCAGTATTTT,CASSWGARGRATDTQYF
TRBV10-2,-,-,TRBJ2-2,TGCGCCAGCAGGCCGCAGGACACCGGGGAGCTGTTTTTT,CASRPQDTGELFF
TRBV9,-,-,TRBJ2-2,TGTGCCAGCAGCGTAGGGAGCGGACCCTACACCGGGGAGCTGTTTTTT,CASSVGSGPYTGELFF
TRBV20-1,-,-,TRBJ2-5,TGCAGTGCGAACGGTAAAGAGACCCAGTACTTC,CSANGKETQYF
TRBV25-1,-,TRBD2,TRBJ2-1,TGTGCCAGCAGTGAAGGGGAGGGCCATTCGTATGAGCAGTTCTTC,CASSEGEGHSYEQFF
TRBV6-1,-,-,TRBJ2-7,TGTGCCAGCAGTGAACCCCTCGAGCAGTACTTC,CASSEPLEQYF
TRBV11-2,-,-,TRBJ2-5,TGTGCCAGCAGCTTAGGACAGATCGTCCAGGAGACCCAGTACTTC,CASSLGQIVQETQYF
TRBV7-2,once,-,TRBJ1-5,TGTGCCAGCAGCCAGGGATACAGGGGCAATCAGCCCCAGCATTTT,CASSQGYRGNQPQHF
TRBV6-5,-,TRBD1,TRBJ2-7,TGTGCCAGCAGTTACTCGATGGGGACAGTGAGGGCCGAGCAGTACTTC,CASSYSMGTVRAEQYF
TRBV18,-,TRBD1,TRBJ2-1,TGTGCCAGCTCACCTGGGACAGGGTTATCGGCACACAATGAGCAGTTCTTC,CASSPGTGLSAHNEQFF
TRBV28,once,TRBD2,TRBJ2-7,TGTGCCAGCAGTTTTGGGGAGGGGAAATACGAGCAGTACTTC,CASSFGEGKYEQYF
TRBV5-1,-,-,TRBJ1-3,TGCGCCAGCAGCTTGGGACAGGCGGGAAACACCATATATTTT,CASSLGQAGNTIYF
TRBV21-1,-,-,TRBJ1-5,TGTGCCAGCAGCACTACCCCGGAAGGGGACAATCAGCCCCAGCATTTT,CASSTTPEGDNQPQHF